A single sample gave rise to the 8 T cell receptor beta chains below, sequenced in a study of T cells in Graves' hyperthyroidism and ophthalmopathy. Amplified TCR beta CDR3 regions derived from RNA transcripts. The primer set for the first-round RT-PCR of the TCR CDR3 was HTBI. Each CDR3 protein is one row after TCRdb ran MiXCR on the multiplex PCR reads. The sample has about 640,000 distinct CDR3 sequences; roughly 20% are singletons. Sequenced: blood. Receptors originate from a man aged 25 to 40 with Graves' ophthalmopathy.

The chain joins TRBV18 to TRBJ2-7; D is perhaps TRBD1 or TRBD2 (5 bases each). The CDR3 has 14 residues. Germline CDR1 is KGHSH and CDR2 is LQKENI. V shed 3 bases and J shed 3 bases, with 12 bases lying between them. The CDR3 region is CASSPEGDRYEQYF. CDR3 nucleotide sequence: TGTGCCAGCTCACCCGAAGGGGACCGCTACGAGCAGTACTTC. Full variable domain (missing parts from reference TRBV18 and TRBJ2-7): NAGVMQNPRHLVRRRGQEARLRCSPMKGHSHVYWYRQLPEEGLKFMVYLQKENIIDESGMPKERFSAEFPKEGPSILRIQQVVRGDSAAYFCASSPEGDRYEQYFGPGTRLTVT.

The V gene is TRBV12-3 or TRBV12-4, the J gene TRBJ2-1, with 9 bases matching TRBD2. V was clipped by 2 bases and J by 4 bases; unmatched bases: 6. This CDR3 has 16 amino acids. The CDR3 coding sequence is TGTGCCAGCAGTTTATTGGGGACTAGCCTATACAATGAGCAGTTCTTC. It codes for CASSLLGTSLYNEQFF.

This clonotype appeared many times. This CDR3 reads CASSGTGVDTGELFF. CDR3 nucleotide sequence: TGTGCCAGCAGCGGAACAGGGGTTGACACCGGGGAGCTGTTTTTT. The chain carries TRBV11-2 and TRBJ2-2; 7 nucleotides agree with TRBD1. The CDR3 loop spans 15 amino acids. The V segment lost 5 bases and the J segment 3 bases; nucleotides outside the gene matches: 6. From germline, CDR1 is SGHAT and CDR2 FQNNGV.

V is TRBV5-1 and J is TRBJ2-1; no reliable D call. The CDR3 loop spans 14 amino acids. Germline V CDR1 and CDR2: SGHRS, YFSETQ. The V and J ends lost 4 bases and 3 bases respectively, with 11 bases between them. CDR3 bases: TGCGCCAGCAGCCAAGAGGAAGACTACAATGAGCAGTTCTTC. Amino acids: CASSQEEDYNEQFF.

This clonotype was picked up a small number of times. Here the CDR3 reads CASSQVWGSYNEQFF. CDR3 nucleotides: TGTGCCAGCAGCCAAGTATGGGGCTCCTACAATGAGCAGTTCTTC. The chain joins TRBV14 to TRBJ2-1; D not resolved. The V end lost 1 base, the J end lost 0 bases, and 7 bases lay between the germline ends. Germline loops: CDR1 SGHDN, CDR2 FVKESK. This CDR3 has 15 residues.

This clonotype appeared a single time. The chain combines TRBV4-1 with TRBJ2-7; D is uncertain. CDR1 is MGHRA and CDR2 is YSYEKL in the germline V gene. CDR3 length equals 14 residues. Trimming removed 2 bases from V and 0 bases from J, with 8 bases in between. CDR3 protein: CASSQNPGSYEQYF. In nucleotides, the CDR3 is TGCGCCAGCAGCCAAAACCCCGGCTCCTACGAGCAGTACTTC.

This clonotype was seen repeatedly, ten times or more. The rearrangement uses TRBV30 and TRBJ1-4, with 9 bases lining up with TRBD1. V trimming: 2 bases; J trimming: 8 bases; junction bases outside the gene matches: 9. CDR1 is GTSNPN and CDR2 is SVGIG in the germline V gene (reference sequence). The CDR3 length is 15 residues. The CDR3 reads CAWSPPGTGREKLFF. CDR3 DNA sequence: TGTGCCTGGAGTCCTCCGGGGACAGGGAGGGAAAAACTGTTTTTT.

At least ten counts were recorded for this clonotype. The chain joins TRBV7-2 to TRBJ2-7, with D possibly matching TRBD1 (5 bases). Germline CDR1 reads SGHTA; CDR2 reads FQGNSA. The CDR3 covers 16 residues. The ends were cut back, 4 bases at V and 6 bases at J, with 22 bases in the middle. The CDR3 region is CASSSREAGSKGEQYF. The CDR3 region has the DNA TGTGCCAGCAGCTCCCGTGAGGCAGGGTCAAAGGGCGAGCAGTACTTC.